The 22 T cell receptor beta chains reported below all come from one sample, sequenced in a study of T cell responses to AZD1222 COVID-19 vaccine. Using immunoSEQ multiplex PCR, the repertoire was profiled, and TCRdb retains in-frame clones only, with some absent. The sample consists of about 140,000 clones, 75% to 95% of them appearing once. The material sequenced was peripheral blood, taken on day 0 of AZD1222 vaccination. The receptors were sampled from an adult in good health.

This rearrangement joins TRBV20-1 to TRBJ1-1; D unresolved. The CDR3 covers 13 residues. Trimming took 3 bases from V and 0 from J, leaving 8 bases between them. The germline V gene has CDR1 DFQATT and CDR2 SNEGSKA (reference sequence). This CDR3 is CSASRDMNTEAFF. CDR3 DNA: TGCAGTGCTAGTAGAGACATGAACACTGAAGCTTTCTTT.

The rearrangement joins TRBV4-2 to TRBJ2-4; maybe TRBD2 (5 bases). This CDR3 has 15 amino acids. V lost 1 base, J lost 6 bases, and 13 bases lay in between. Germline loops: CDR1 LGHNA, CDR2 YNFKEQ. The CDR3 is CASSQGTYSPNIQYF. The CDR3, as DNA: TGTGCCAGCAGCCAAGGGACTTACTCACCAAACATTCAGTACTTC.

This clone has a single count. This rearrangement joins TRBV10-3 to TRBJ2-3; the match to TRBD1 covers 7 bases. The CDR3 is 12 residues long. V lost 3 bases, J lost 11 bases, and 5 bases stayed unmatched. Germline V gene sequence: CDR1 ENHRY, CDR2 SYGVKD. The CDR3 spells CAISENRDRQYF. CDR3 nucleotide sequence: TGTGCCATCAGTGAAAACCGGGACAGGCAGTATTTT.

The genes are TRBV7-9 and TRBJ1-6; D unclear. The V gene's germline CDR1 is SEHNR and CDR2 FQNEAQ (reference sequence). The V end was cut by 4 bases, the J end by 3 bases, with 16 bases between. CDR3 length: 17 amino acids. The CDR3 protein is CASSSKPGGLYNSPLHF. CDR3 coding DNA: TGTGCCAGCAGCTCTAAACCGGGAGGCCTCTATAATTCACCCCTCCACTTT. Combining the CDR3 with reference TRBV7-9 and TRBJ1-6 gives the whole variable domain DTGVSQNPRHKITKRGQNVTFRCDPISEHNRLYWYRQTLGQGPEFLTYFQNEAQLEKSRLLSDRFSAERPKGSFSTLEIQRTEQGDSAMYLCASSSKPGGLYNSPLHFGNGTRLTVT.

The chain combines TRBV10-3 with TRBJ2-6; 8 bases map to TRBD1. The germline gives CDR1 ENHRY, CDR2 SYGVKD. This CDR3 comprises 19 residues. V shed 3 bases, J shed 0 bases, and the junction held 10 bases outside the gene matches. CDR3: CAISDRDRPLYSGANVLTF. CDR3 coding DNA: TGTGCCATCAGTGATAGGGACAGGCCCTTGTACTCTGGGGCCAACGTCCTGACTTTC.

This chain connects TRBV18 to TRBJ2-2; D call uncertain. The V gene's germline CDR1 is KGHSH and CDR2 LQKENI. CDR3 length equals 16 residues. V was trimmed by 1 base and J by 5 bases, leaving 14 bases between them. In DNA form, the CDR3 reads TGTGCCAGCTCACCACAGTCGGTAGAGATAACCGGGGAGCTGTTTTTT. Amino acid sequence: CASSPQSVEITGELFF.

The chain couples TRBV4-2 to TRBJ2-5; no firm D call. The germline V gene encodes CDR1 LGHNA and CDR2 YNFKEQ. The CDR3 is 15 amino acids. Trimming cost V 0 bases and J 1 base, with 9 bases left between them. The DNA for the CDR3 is TGTGCCAGCAGCCAAGAGCGGACCTCCCAAGAGACCCAGTACTTC. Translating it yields CASSQERTSQETQYF.

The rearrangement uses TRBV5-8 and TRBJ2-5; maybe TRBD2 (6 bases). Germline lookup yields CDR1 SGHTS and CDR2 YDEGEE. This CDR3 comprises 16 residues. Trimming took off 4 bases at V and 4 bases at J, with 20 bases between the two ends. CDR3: CASSLLRFGGTETQYF. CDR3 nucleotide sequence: TGTGCCAGCAGCCTCCTGAGATTCGGGGGTACAGAGACCCAGTACTTC.

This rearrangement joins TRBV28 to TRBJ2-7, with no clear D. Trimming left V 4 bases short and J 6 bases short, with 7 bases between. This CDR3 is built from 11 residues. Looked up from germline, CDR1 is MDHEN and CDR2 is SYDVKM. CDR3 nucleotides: TGTGCCAGCAGTTGGCCCGGCGAGCAGTACTTC. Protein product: CASSWPGEQYF.

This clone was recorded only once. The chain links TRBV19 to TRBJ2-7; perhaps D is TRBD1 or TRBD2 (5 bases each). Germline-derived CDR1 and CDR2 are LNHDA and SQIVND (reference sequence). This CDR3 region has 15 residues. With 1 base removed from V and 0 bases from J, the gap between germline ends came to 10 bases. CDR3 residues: CASSIAGPHSYEQYF. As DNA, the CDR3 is TGTGCCAGTAGTATAGCGGGGCCCCACTCCTACGAGCAGTACTTC. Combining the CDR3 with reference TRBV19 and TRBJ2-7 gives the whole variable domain DGGITQSPKYLFRKEGQNVTLSCEQNLNHDAMYWYRQDPGQGLRLIYYSQIVNDFQKGDIAEGYSVSREKKESFPLTVTSAQKNPTAFYLCASSIAGPHSYEQYFGPGTRLTVT.

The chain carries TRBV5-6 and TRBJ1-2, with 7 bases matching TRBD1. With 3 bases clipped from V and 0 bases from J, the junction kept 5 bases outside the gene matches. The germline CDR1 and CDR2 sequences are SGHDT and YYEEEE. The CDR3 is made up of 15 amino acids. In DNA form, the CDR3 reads TGTGCCAGCAGCTCGACAGGGAAACCTAACTATGGCTACACCTTC. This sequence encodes CASSSTGKPNYGYTF.

CDR3: CASSSHRVETQYF. CDR3 nucleotide sequence: TGTGCCAGCAGCAGCCACAGGGTTGAGACCCAGTACTTC. The chain carries TRBV9 and TRBJ2-5; a weak D match, TRBD1 (6 bases). This CDR3 is built from 13 residues. Germline V gene lookup returns CDR1 SGDLS and CDR2 YYNGEE. The V gene lost 4 bases and the J gene lost 5 bases, with 12 bases spanning the gap.

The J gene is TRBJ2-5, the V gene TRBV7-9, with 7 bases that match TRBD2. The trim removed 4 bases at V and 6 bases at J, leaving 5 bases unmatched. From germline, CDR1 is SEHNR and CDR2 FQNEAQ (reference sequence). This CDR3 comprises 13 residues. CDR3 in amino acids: CASSSTSYKTQYF. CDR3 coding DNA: TGTGCCAGCAGCTCGACTAGCTACAAGACCCAGTACTTC.

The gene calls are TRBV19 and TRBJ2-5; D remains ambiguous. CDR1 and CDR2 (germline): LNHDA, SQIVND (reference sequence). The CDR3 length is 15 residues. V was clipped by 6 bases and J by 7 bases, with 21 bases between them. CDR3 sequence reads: CASRPTSRAEGTQYF. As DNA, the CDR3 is TGTGCCAGTAGGCCCACCTCCCGGGCTGAAGGGACCCAGTACTTC.

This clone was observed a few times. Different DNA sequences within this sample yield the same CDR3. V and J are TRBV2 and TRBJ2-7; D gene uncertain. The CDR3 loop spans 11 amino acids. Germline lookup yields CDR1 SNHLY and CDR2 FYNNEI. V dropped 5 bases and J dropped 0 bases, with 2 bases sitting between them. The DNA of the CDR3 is TGTGCCAGCAGTCCCTCCTACGAGCAGTACTTC. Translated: CASSPSYEQYF.

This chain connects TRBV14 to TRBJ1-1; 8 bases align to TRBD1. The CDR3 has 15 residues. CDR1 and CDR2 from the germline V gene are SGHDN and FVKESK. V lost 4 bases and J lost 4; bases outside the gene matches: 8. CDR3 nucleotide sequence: TGTGCCAGCAGCCGGCCAGCCGACAGGGGCACTGAAGCTTTCTTT. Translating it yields CASSRPADRGTEAFF.

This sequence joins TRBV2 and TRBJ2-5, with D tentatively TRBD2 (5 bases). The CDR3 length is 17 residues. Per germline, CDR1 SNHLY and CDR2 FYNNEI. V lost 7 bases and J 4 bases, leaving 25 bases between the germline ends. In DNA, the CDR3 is TGTGCCAGCATGAGGTTTAGCGCTTTTAACTTTGTAGAGACCCAGTACTTC. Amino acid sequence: CASMRFSAFNFVETQYF.

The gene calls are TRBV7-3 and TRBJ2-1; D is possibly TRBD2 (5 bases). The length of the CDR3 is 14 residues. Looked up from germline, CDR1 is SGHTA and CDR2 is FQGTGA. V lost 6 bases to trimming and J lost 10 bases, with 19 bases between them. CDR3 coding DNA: TGTGCCAGCAGTCCTATGGTGGACTTAACGGAGCAGTTCTTC. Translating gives CASSPMVDLTEQFF.

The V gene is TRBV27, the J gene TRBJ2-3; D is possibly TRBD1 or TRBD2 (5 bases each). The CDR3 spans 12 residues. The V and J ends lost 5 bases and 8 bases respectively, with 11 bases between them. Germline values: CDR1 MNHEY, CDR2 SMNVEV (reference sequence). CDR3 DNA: TGTGCCAGCAGTCCTCCGGGGCTTACGCAGTATTTT. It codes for CASSPPGLTQYF.

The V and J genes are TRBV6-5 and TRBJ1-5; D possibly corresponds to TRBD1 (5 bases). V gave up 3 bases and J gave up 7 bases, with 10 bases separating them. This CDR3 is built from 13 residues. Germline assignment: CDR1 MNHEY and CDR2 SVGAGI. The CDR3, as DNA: TGTGCCAGCAGTTATGGGGGTGGACAGCCCCAGCATTTT. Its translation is CASSYGGGQPQHF.

Here the CDR3 DNA reads TGTGCCAGCAGCTACCCCAGAGGTGGGGTATGGGGCGAGCAGTACTTC. It codes for CASSYPRGGVWGEQYF. The chain carries TRBV5-6 and TRBJ2-7; no reliable D call. Trimming left V 3 bases short and J 6 bases short, with 22 bases between. The CDR3 loop spans 16 amino acids. CDR1 SGHDT and CDR2 YYEEEE come from the germline V gene.

The CDR3 DNA sequence: TGCGCCAGCAGCCAAGATGGTGGGAGGGCCGAGCAGTTCTTC. The encoded protein is CASSQDGGRAEQFF. The chain has TRBV4-1 and TRBJ2-1, with 7 nucleotides matching TRBD2. This CDR3 comprises 14 residues. Germline CDR1 and CDR2: MGHRA and YSYEKL. With 0 bases clipped from V and 10 bases from J, the junction kept 6 bases outside the gene matches.